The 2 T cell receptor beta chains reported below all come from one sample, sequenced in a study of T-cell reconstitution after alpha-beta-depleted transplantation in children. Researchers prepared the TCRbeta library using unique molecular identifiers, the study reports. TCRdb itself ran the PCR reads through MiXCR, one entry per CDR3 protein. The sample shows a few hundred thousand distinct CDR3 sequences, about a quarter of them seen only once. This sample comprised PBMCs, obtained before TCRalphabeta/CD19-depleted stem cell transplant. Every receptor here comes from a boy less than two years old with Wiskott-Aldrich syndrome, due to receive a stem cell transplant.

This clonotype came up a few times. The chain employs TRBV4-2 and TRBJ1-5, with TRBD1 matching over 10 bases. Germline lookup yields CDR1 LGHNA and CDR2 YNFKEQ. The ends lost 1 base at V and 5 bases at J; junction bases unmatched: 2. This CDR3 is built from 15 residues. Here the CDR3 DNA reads TGTGCCAGCAGCCAAGTTGGGACAGGGGATCAGCCCCAGCATTTT. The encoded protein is CASSQVGTGDQPQHF.

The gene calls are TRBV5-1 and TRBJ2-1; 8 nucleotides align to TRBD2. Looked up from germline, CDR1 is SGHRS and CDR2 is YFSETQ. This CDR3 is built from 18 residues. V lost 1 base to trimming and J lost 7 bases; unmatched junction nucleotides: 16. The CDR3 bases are TGCGCCAGCAGCTTGACTAAGCGGGGGACCGCAAAAATAAATGAGCAGTTCTTC. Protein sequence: CASSLTKRGTAKINEQFF. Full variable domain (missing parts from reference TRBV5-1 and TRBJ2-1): KAGVTQTPRYLIKTRGQQVTLSCSPISGHRSVSWYQQTPGQGLQFLFEYFSETQRNKGNFPGRFSGRQFSNSRSEMNVSTLELGDSALYLCASSLTKRGTAKINEQFFGPGTRLTVL.